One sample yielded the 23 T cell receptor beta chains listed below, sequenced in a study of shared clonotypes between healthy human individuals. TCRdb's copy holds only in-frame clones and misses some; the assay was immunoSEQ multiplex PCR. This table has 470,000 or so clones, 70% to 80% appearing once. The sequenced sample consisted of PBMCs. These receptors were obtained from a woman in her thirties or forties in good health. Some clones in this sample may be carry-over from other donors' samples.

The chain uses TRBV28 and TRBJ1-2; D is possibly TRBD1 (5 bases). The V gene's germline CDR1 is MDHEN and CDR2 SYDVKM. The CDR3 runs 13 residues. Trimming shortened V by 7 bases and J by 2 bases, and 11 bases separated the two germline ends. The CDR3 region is CASKGNNNYGYTF. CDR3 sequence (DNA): TGTGCCAGCAAGGGGAACAACAACTATGGCTACACCTTC.

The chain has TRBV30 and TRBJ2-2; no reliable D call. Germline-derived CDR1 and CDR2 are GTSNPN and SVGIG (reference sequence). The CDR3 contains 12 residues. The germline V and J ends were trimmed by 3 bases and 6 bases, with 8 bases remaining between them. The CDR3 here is CAWRGFAGELFF. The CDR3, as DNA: TGTGCCTGGAGGGGATTCGCCGGGGAGCTGTTTTTT. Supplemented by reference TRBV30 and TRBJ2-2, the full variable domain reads SQTIHQWPATLVQPVGSPLSLECTVEGTSNPNLYWYRQAAGRGLQLLFYSVGIGQISSEVPQNLSASRPQDRQFILSSKKLLLSDSGFYLCAWRGFAGELFFGEGSRLTVL.

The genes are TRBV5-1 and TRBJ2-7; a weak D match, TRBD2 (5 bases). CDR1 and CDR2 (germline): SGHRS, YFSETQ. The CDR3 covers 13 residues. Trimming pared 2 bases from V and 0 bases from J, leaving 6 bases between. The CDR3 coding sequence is TGCGCCAGCAGCTTCGGACTCTCCTACGAGCAGTACTTC. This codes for CASSFGLSYEQYF.

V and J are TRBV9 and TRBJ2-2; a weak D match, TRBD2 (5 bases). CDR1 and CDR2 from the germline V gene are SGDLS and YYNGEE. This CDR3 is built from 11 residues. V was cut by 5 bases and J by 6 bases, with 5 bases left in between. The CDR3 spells CASRGAGELFF. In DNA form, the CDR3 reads TGTGCCAGCAGGGGAGCCGGGGAGCTGTTTTTT.

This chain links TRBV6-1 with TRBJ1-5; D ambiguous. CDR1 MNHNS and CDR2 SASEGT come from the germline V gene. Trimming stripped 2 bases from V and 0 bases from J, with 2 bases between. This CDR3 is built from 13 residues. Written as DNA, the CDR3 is TGTGCCAGCAGTGAAACTAGCAATCAGCCCCAGCATTTT. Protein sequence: CASSETSNQPQHF.

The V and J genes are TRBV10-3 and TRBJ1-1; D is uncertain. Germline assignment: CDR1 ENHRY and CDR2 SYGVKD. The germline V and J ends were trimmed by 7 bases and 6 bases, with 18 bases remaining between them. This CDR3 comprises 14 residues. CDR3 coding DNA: TGTGCCATCACCAGAACGGGTGCTGCGGCTGAAGCTTTCTTT. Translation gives CAITRTGAAAEAFF.

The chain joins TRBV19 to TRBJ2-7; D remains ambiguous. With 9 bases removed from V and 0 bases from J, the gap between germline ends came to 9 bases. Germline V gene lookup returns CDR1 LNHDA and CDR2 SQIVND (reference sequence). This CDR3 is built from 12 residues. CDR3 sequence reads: CASGPNSYEQYF. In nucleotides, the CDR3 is TGTGCCAGCGGGCCTAACTCCTACGAGCAGTACTTC.

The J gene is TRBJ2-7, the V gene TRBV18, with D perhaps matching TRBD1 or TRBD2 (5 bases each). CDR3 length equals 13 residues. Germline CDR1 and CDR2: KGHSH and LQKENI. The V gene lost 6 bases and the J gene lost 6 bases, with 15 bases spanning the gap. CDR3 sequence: CASSAGAQGEQYF. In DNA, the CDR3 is TGTGCCAGCTCCGCCGGGGCCCAGGGCGAGCAGTACTTC.

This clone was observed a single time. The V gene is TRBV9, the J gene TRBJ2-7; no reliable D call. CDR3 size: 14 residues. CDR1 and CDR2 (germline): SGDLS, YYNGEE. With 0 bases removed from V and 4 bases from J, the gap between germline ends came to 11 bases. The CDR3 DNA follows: TGTGCCAGCAGCGTAGGTCCAGTAGAATACGAGCAGTACTTC. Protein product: CASSVGPVEYEQYF.

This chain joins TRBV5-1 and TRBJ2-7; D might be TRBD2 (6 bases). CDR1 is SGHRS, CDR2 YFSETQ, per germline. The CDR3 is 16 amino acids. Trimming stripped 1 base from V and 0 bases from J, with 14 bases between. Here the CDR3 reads CASSLISSGSSYEQYF. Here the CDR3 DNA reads TGCGCCAGCAGCTTGATAAGTAGCGGAAGCTCCTACGAGCAGTACTTC.

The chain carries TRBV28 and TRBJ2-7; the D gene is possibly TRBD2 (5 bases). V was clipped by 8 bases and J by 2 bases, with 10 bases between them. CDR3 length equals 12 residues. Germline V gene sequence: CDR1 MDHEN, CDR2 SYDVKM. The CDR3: CASLAGTYEQYF. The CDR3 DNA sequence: TGTGCCAGCCTGGCCGGGACCTACGAGCAGTACTTC.

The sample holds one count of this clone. For the CDR3, the DNA is TGTGCCATCAGCTTATCAGGGTCCGGAGAGCAGTACTTC. This encodes CAISLSGSGEQYF. The chain is built from TRBV10-3 and TRBJ2-7; perhaps TRBD1 as D (5 bases). The CDR3 has 13 residues. CDR1 ENHRY and CDR2 SYGVKD come from the germline V gene. Deletions cut 6 bases from V and 7 bases from J, with 16 bases between.

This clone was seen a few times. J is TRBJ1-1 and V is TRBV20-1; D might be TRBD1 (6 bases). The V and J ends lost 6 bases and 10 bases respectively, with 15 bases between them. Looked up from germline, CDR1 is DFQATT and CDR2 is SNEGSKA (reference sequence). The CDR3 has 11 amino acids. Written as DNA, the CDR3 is TGCAGTGCAAACACAGGGTTTGGAGCTTTCTTT. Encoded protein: CSANTGFGAFF.

As DNA, the CDR3 is TGTGCCAGCAGCTTATCGGGTAGCGGGAGTGGAAAGACCCAGTACTTC. This codes for CASSLSGSGSGKTQYF. This chain links TRBV7-2 with TRBJ2-5, with 9 bases lining up with TRBD2. Trimming cost V 2 bases and J 6 bases; bases outside gene matches: 10. This CDR3 contains 16 residues. Germline CDR1 reads SGHTA; CDR2 reads FQGNSA.

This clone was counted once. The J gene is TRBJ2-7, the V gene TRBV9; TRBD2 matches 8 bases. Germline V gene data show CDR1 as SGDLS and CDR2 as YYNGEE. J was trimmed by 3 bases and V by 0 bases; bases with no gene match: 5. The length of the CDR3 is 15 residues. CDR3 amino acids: CASSVGGGRLYEQYF. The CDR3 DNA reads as TGTGCCAGCAGCGTAGGGGGCGGGAGGCTCTACGAGCAGTACTTC.

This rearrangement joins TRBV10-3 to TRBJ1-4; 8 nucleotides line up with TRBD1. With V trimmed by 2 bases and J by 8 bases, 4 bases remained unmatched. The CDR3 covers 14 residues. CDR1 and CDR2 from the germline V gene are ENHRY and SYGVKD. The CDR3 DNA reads TGTGCCATCAGTGAGGTCTACAGGGGGGAAAAACTGTTTTTT. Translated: CAISEVYRGEKLFF.

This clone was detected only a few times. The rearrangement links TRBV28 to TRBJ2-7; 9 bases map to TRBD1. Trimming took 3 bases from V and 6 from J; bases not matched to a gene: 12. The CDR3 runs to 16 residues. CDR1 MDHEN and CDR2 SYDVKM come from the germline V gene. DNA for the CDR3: TGTGCCAGCAGTTTGGCCCCCGGGACAGGGCTCGTCGAGCAGTACTTC. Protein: CASSLAPGTGLVEQYF.

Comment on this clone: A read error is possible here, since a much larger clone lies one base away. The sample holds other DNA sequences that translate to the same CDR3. CDR3 protein: CATQGVGQPQHF. The CDR3 nucleotides read TGTGCCACGCAGGGGGTGGGTCAGCCCCAACATTTT. This sequence joins TRBV27 and TRBJ1-5; 7 bases are shared with TRBD1. CDR3 length equals 12 residues. The germline V gene encodes CDR1 MNHEY and CDR2 SMNVEV (reference sequence).

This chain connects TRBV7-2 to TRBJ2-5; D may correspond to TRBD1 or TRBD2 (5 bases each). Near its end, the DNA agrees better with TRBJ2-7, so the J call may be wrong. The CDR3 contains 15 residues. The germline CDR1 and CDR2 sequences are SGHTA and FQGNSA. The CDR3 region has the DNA TGTGCCAGCAGGCGCCGGGACCACAGCTCCTACGAGCAGTACTTC. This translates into CASRRRDHSSYEQYF.

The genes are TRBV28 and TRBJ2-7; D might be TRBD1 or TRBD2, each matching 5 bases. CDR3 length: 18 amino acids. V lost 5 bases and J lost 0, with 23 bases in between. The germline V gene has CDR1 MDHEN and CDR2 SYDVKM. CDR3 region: CASSTPGRRTPSSYEQYF. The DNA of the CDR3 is TGTGCCAGCAGTACACCGGGACGGCGGACCCCAAGCTCCTACGAGCAGTACTTC.

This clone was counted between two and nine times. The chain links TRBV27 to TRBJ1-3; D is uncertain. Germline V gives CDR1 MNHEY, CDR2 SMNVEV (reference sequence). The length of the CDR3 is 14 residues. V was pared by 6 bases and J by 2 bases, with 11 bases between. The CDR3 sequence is CASRGLSAGNTIYF. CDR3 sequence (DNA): TGTGCCAGCAGGGGCCTAAGCGCTGGAAACACCATATATTTT.

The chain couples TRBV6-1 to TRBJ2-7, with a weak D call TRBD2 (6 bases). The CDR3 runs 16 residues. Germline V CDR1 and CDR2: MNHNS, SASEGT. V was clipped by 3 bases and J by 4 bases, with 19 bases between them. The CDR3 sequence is CASSDPGRGASYEQYF. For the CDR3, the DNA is TGTGCCAGCAGTGACCCCGGGCGGGGAGCGTCGTACGAGCAGTACTTC.

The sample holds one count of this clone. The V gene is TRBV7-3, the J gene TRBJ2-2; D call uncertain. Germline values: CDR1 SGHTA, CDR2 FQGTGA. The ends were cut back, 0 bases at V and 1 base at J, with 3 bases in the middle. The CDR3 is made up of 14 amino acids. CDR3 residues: CASSLTGNTGELFF. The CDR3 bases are TGTGCCAGCAGCTTAACCGGGAACACCGGGGAGCTGTTTTTT.